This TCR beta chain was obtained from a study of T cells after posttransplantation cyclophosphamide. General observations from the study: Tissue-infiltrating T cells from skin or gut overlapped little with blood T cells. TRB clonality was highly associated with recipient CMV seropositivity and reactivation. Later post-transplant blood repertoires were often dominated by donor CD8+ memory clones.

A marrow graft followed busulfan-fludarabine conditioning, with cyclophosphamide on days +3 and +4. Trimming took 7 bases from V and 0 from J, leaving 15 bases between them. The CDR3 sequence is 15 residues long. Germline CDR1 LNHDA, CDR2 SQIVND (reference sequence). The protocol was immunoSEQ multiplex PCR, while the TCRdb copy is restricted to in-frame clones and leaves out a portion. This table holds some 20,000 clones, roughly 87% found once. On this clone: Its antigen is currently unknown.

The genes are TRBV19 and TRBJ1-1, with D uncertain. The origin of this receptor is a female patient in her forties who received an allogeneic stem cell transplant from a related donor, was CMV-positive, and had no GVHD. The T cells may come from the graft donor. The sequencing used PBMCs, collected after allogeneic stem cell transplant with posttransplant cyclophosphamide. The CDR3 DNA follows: TGTGCCAGTAAAACGAACGAGGTTATGAACACTGAAGCTTTCTTT. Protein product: CASKTNEVMNTEAFF.